This paragraph reports one TCR beta chain. Germline V gene sequence: CDR1 MRHNA, CDR2 SNTAGT. This CDR3 region has 13 residues. Trimming left V 3 bases short and J 2 bases short, with 7 bases between. The sample originates from a study of shared clonotypes between healthy human individuals. Sequencing was performed with immunoSEQ multiplex PCR; in TCRdb, only in-frame clones are kept and a portion is missing. The sample shows 400,000 to 600,000 clones, 90% to 97% of them seen only once. The sample consisted of naive CD4+ T cells sorted from blood. Documented subset: CD45RA+ positively selected. J is TRBJ1-2 and V is TRBV6-4; D remains ambiguous. This sequence originates from a woman in her twenties or thirties in good health. In nucleotides, the CDR3 is TGTGCCAGCAGTGAGGCAGAAAACTATGGCTACACCTTC. It yields the protein CASSEAENYGYTF.